What follows are 29 T cell receptor beta chains derived from one specimen sequenced in a study of OX40 agonist ivuxolimab in advanced cancers. Produced via immunoSEQ multiplex PCR; TCRdb's table is partial and in-frame only. The sample carries roughly 50,000 clones, about 86% recorded once. The sample here was CD4+ or CD8+ T cells sorted from blood, taken in a trial of the OX40 agonist ivuxolimab. These receptors came from an adult with an advanced solid tumor such as melanoma, head and neck, liver or kidney cancer.

The chain carries TRBV5-6 and TRBJ2-3, with D hard to call. The CDR3 spans 15 residues. The V end was cut by 0 bases, the J end by 0 bases, with 8 bases between. Germline assignment: CDR1 SGHDT and CDR2 YYEEEE. In DNA, the CDR3 is TGTGCCAGCAGCTTGGGGCTGATTAGCACAGATACGCAGTATTTT. Translating gives CASSLGLISTDTQYF.

This sequence joins TRBV19 and TRBJ1-6, with no clear D. Per the germline V gene, CDR1 is LNHDA and CDR2 is SQIVND (reference sequence). The CDR3 spans 15 residues. Trimming removed 4 bases from V and 2 bases from J, with 9 bases in between. For the CDR3, the DNA is TGTGCCAGTAGTACGACCGGGACCTATAATTCACCCCTCCACTTT. This gives the protein CASSTTGTYNSPLHF.

In this sample, this clone turned up once. The chain uses TRBV19 and TRBJ1-5; weak D call: TRBD1 (5 bases). The CDR3 spans 16 residues. The V gene's germline CDR1 is LNHDA and CDR2 SQIVND (reference sequence). Between the trimmed V and J ends, which lost 4 bases and 4 bases, there was a span of 17 bases. CDR3 in DNA: TGTGCCAGTAGTAGCTCAGCCAAGGGGTTTAATCAGCCCCAGCATTTT. Its protein is CASSSSAKGFNQPQHF.

This chain uses TRBV28 with TRBJ2-5, with D possibly TRBD2 on 6 matching bases. V was trimmed by 6 bases and J by 13 bases, leaving 18 bases between them. Germline V gene sequence: CDR1 MDHEN, CDR2 SYDVKM. CDR3 length equals 12 residues. CDR3 nucleotide sequence: TGTGCCAGCAGAAAACTAGCCACTGTCTGGTACTTC. This gives the protein CASRKLATVWYF.

CDR3 sequence (DNA): TGTGCCACCAGCAAACCATCCGGACAGTTGAACACTGAAGCTTTCTTT. Its translation is CATSKPSGQLNTEAFF. The chain links TRBV15 to TRBJ1-1; D may be TRBD1 (6 bases). V gave up 4 bases and J gave up 0 bases, with 15 bases separating them. Germline CDR1 reads LNHNV; CDR2 reads YYDKDF (reference sequence). The CDR3 has 16 residues.

J is TRBJ1-1 and V is TRBV5-5, with D maybe TRBD1 (6 bases). Trimming pared 4 bases from V and 1 base from J, leaving 17 bases between. Germline values: CDR1 SGHKS, CDR2 YYEKEE (reference sequence). CDR3 length equals 16 residues. DNA for the CDR3: TGTGCCAGCAGCCAAACCCCGCAGGGGAGGAACACTGAAGCTTTCTTT. It yields the protein CASSQTPQGRNTEAFF.

The chain employs TRBV19 and TRBJ1-1, with TRBD1 as a possible D gene (5 bases). CDR3 length: 16 amino acids. Trimming stripped 7 bases from V and 1 base from J, with 19 bases between. In germline, CDR1 is LNHDA, CDR2 SQIVND (reference sequence). CDR3 loop: CASKNLGRGTNTEAFF. The CDR3, as DNA: TGTGCCAGTAAGAACTTGGGGAGAGGGACGAACACTGAAGCTTTCTTT.

The V call is TRBV11-2, the J call TRBJ1-5; the D is unclear. Trimming removed 5 bases at V and 5 bases at J, with 10 bases between. Per germline, CDR1 SGHAT and CDR2 FQNNGV. The CDR3 contains 13 residues. As DNA, the CDR3 is TGTGCCAGCAGCCCCGACCCGGATCAGCCCCAGCATTTT. Its translation: CASSPDPDQPQHF.

The count of this clone is one. The rearrangement joins TRBV4-2 to TRBJ1-4; possible D gene TRBD1, 6 bases. The V end lost 5 bases, the J end lost 0 bases, and 13 bases lay between the germline ends. Germline V gene lookup returns CDR1 LGHNA and CDR2 YNFKEQ. The CDR3 has 16 amino acids. This CDR3 reads CASSSTKGATNEKLFF. DNA for the CDR3: TGTGCCAGCAGCTCCACCAAGGGGGCAACTAATGAAAAACTGTTTTTT.

The table lists this clone with a few counts. The chain is built from TRBV11-2 and TRBJ2-1; a weak D match, TRBD1 (6 bases). The CDR3 loop spans 14 amino acids. CDR1 is SGHAT, CDR2 FQNNGV, per germline. V lost 5 bases to trimming and J lost 8 bases, with 16 bases between them. The CDR3, as DNA: TGTGCCAGCAGCACCCGAGGGGGTTCCGATGAGCAGTTCTTC. Translation: CASSTRGGSDEQFF.

With regard to this clone: Other DNA sequences in the same sample also yield this CDR3. The chain is built from TRBV5-1 and TRBJ2-5, with 7 bases that match TRBD2. This CDR3 spans 15 amino acids. Germline V lookup: CDR1 SGHRS, CDR2 YFSETQ. The trim removed 4 bases at V and 2 bases at J, leaving 8 bases unmatched. CDR3 protein: CASSPKGLDQETQYF. CDR3 nucleotide sequence: TGCGCCAGCAGCCCAAAAGGACTAGATCAAGAGACCCAGTACTTC. Supplemented by reference TRBV5-1 and TRBJ2-5, the full variable domain reads KAGVTQTPRYLIKTRGQQVTLSCSPISGHRSVSWYQQTPGQGLQFLFEYFSETQRNKGNFPGRFSGRQFSNSRSEMNVSTLELGDSALYLCASSPKGLDQETQYFGPGTRLLVL.

The chain employs TRBV2 and TRBJ2-3, with D perhaps given as TRBD1 or TRBD2 (6 bases each). The germline gives CDR1 SNHLY, CDR2 FYNNEI. V lost 1 base to trimming and J lost 6 bases, with 14 bases between them. The CDR3 is 15 amino acids. The CDR3, as DNA: TGTGCCAGCAGTGAAGTTACCGGGGGCTTGGATACGCAGTATTTT. Translating it yields CASSEVTGGLDTQYF.

This chain links TRBV5-1 with TRBJ2-1; no definite D call. V lost 2 bases and J 5 bases, leaving 2 bases between the germline ends. The CDR3 totals 11 residues. The germline V gene encodes CDR1 SGHRS and CDR2 YFSETQ. This CDR3 reads CASSFHNEQFF. CDR3 DNA sequence: TGCGCCAGCAGCTTTCACAATGAGCAGTTCTTC.

The table lists this clone with a few counts. This chain connects TRBV5-4 to TRBJ1-1, with TRBD1 as a possible D gene (6 bases). The CDR3 consists of 14 residues. V shed 1 base and J shed 4 bases, with 11 bases lying between them. CDR1 and CDR2 (germline): SGHNT, YYREEE (reference sequence). The CDR3: CASSLREGGTEAFF. Here the CDR3 DNA reads TGTGCCAGCAGCTTGCGGGAAGGGGGCACTGAAGCTTTCTTT. Drawing the rest from reference TRBV5-4 and TRBJ1-1, the complete variable domain is ETGVTQSPTHLIKTRGQQVTLRCSSQSGHNTVSWYQQALGQGPQFIFQYYREEENGRGNFPPRFSGLQFPNYSSELNVNALELDDSALYLCASSLREGGTEAFFGQGTRLTVV.

The chain recombines TRBV5-8 with TRBJ1-5, with D perhaps matching TRBD1 (6 bases). This CDR3 comprises 15 residues. CDR1 SGHTS and CDR2 YDEGEE come from the germline V gene. The V and J ends lost 3 bases and 4 bases respectively, with 14 bases between them. The CDR3 region has the DNA TGTGCCAGCAGCTACCAGGGGCGTTGGAATCAGCCCCAGCATTTT. Amino acid sequence: CASSYQGRWNQPQHF.

The chain employs TRBV14 and TRBJ1-2; D is possibly TRBD1 (5 bases). Germline V gene sequence: CDR1 SGHDN, CDR2 FVKESK. The CDR3 length is 14 residues. Deletions cut 2 bases from V and 5 bases from J, with 12 bases between. The CDR3 protein is CASSQQRGVYGYTF. The CDR3 nucleotides are TGTGCCAGCAGCCAACAGAGAGGGGTATATGGCTACACCTTC. Full variable domain (outside the CDR3, taken from reference TRBV14 and TRBJ1-2): EAGVTQFPSHSVIEKGQTVTLRCDPISGHDNLYWYRRVMGKEIKFLLHFVKESKQDESGMPNNRFLAERTGGTYSTLKVQPAELEDSGVYFCASSQQRGVYGYTFGSGTRLTVV.

The table lists this clone with a few counts. The chain is built from TRBV2 and TRBJ1-5; 8 nucleotides line up with TRBD1. CDR1 and CDR2 from the germline V gene are SNHLY and FYNNEI. The J segment lost 7 bases and the V segment lost 5 bases, leaving 7 bases of the junction unmatched. The CDR3 sequence is 14 residues long. For the CDR3, the DNA is TGTGCCAGCAGTACCCGACAGGGGAGGCAGCCCCAGCATTTT. The encoded protein is CASSTRQGRQPQHF.

Worth noting for this clone: Relative to the germline gene, one junction end is altered; a read error may explain this. CDR3 nucleotide sequence: TGTGCTAGCAGCTTAGCGGGTAGAAGTGAGCAGTTCTTC. Amino acids: CASSLAGRSEQFF. The chain joins TRBV7-7 to TRBJ2-1, with TRBD2 matching over 7 bases. CDR1 is SSHAT and CDR2 is FNYEAQ in the germline V gene (reference sequence). This CDR3 spans 13 amino acids.

The V call is TRBV30, the J call TRBJ1-2, with D perhaps TRBD1 (6 bases). The germline V gene encodes CDR1 GTSNPN and CDR2 SVGIG (reference sequence). This CDR3 has 12 residues. V shed 5 bases and J shed 4 bases, with 11 bases lying between them. CDR3 sequence reads: CAWARTAYGYTF. The CDR3 region has the DNA TGTGCCTGGGCCCGGACAGCCTATGGCTACACCTTC.

The V call is TRBV7-8, the J call TRBJ1-1; D gene unclear. The CDR3 is 13 amino acids. The germline CDR1 and CDR2 sequences are SGHVS and FQNEAQ. V dropped 4 bases and J dropped 0 bases, with 6 bases sitting between them. As DNA, the CDR3 is TGTGCCAGCAGCTCGGTGGTGAACACTGAAGCTTTCTTT. It encodes CASSSVVNTEAFF. Full variable domain (rest looked up from reference TRBV7-8 and TRBJ1-1): GAGVSQSPRYKVAKRGQDVALRCDPISGHVSLFWYQQALGQGPEFLTYFQNEAQLDKSGLPSDRFFAERPEGSVSTLKIQRTQQEDSAVYLCASSSVVNTEAFFGQGTRLTVV.

The chain carries TRBV5-1 and TRBJ1-2, with TRBD1 matching over 9 bases. The ends lost 4 bases at V and 2 bases at J; junction bases unmatched: 3. CDR1 and CDR2 (germline): SGHRS, YFSETQ. CDR3 length: 14 residues. The CDR3 reads CASSPGTGNYGYTF. The CDR3 DNA follows: TGCGCCAGCAGCCCAGGGACAGGGAACTATGGCTACACCTTC.

This sequence joins TRBV19 and TRBJ1-1; D may be TRBD1 (5 bases). The CDR3 has 14 residues. V was cut by 4 bases and J by 5 bases, with 14 bases left in between. Germline CDR1 and CDR2: LNHDA and SQIVND (reference sequence). The CDR3 protein is CASSNQGGKTEAFF. The CDR3 DNA is TGTGCCAGTAGTAACCAGGGAGGAAAGACTGAAGCTTTCTTT.

This clone was detected once. V is TRBV27 and J is TRBJ2-7; the D gene is possibly TRBD1 (5 bases). The CDR3 is 13 residues long. Trimming took off 8 bases at V and 2 bases at J, with 13 bases between the two ends. Germline V gene lookup returns CDR1 MNHEY and CDR2 SMNVEV (reference sequence). The CDR3 protein is CASRQTATYEQYF. CDR3 nucleotides: TGTGCCAGCCGACAGACGGCCACCTACGAGCAGTACTTC.

The rearrangement uses TRBV9 and TRBJ1-1; 7 positions agree with TRBD1. The germline CDR1 and CDR2 sequences are SGDLS and YYNGEE. J gave up 3 bases and V 2 bases, and 4 bases lay outside the gene matches. This CDR3 is built from 14 residues. The CDR3 here is CASSVTGKDTEAFF. Here the CDR3 DNA reads TGTGCCAGCAGCGTGACAGGGAAGGACACTGAAGCTTTCTTT. Full variable domain (missing parts from reference TRBV9 and TRBJ1-1): DSGVTQTPKHLITATGQRVTLRCSPRSGDLSVYWYQQSLDQGLQFLIQYYNGEERAKGNILERFSAQQFPDLHSELNLSSLELGDSALYFCASSVTGKDTEAFFGQGTRLTVV.

The chain employs TRBV19 and TRBJ2-5, with 8 bases fitting TRBD1. The better agreement between TRBJ2-7 and the DNA end casts doubt on the J call. There are 15 residues in the CDR3. CDR1 is LNHDA and CDR2 is SQIVND in the germline V gene (reference sequence). The CDR3 loop is CASSTGASFSYEQYF. CDR3 coding DNA: TGTGCCAGTTCGACAGGGGCCTCCTTCTCCTACGAGCAGTACTTC.

The rearrangement links TRBV28 to TRBJ1-5; D is undetermined. This CDR3 region has 15 residues. Trimming removed 7 bases from V and 1 base from J, with 14 bases in between. Germline assignment: CDR1 MDHEN and CDR2 SYDVKM. The CDR3 region has the DNA TGTGCCAGCATAGGTAGTATCGGCAGCAATCAGCCCCAGCATTTT. This encodes CASIGSIGSNQPQHF. Based on the CDR3 plus reference TRBV28 and TRBJ1-5, the full variable domain is DVKVTQSSRYLVKRTGEKVFLECVQDMDHENMFWYRQDPGLGLRLIYFSYDVKMKEKGDIPEGYSVSREKKERFSLILESASTNQTSMYLCASIGSIGSNQPQHFGDGTRLSIL.

The chain employs TRBV5-1 and TRBJ2-5; weak D call: TRBD1 (5 bases). TRBJ2-7 explains the end of the DNA better; the J call may be wrong. Germline CDR1 is SGHRS and CDR2 is YFSETQ. This CDR3 has 13 amino acids. The CDR3 DNA is TGCGCCAGCAGCCCAGGGCCAGCTGACGAGCAGTACTTC. This gives the protein CASSPGPADEQYF.

The rearrangement uses TRBV15 and TRBJ2-3, with D uncertain. Trimming removed 4 bases at V and 4 bases at J, with 18 bases between. Germline CDR1 and CDR2: LNHNV and YYDKDF (reference sequence). The length of the CDR3 is 16 residues. The CDR3 region is CATSTTHSFPPDTQYF. The CDR3 DNA sequence: TGTGCCACCAGCACCACCCACAGCTTCCCCCCAGATACGCAGTATTTT.

The chain joins TRBV11-2 to TRBJ2-3; weak D call: TRBD1 (7 bases). From germline, CDR1 is SGHAT and CDR2 FQNNGV. Trimming stripped 6 bases from V and 0 bases from J, with 16 bases between. The CDR3 totals 16 residues. CDR3 bases: TGTGCCAGCAGTCGAACGACAGGGACTAGCACAGATACGCAGTATTTT. This sequence encodes CASSRTTGTSTDTQYF. Complete variable domain (other parts from reference TRBV11-2 and TRBJ2-3): EAGVAQSPRYKIIEKRQSVAFWCNPISGHATLYWYQQILGQGPKLLIQFQNNGVVDDSQLPKDRFSAERLKGVDSTLKIQPAKLEDSAVYLCASSRTTGTSTDTQYFGPGTRLTVL.